This T cell receptor beta chain came from a study of TIL therapy for anti-PD-1-resistant metastatic lung cancer. Whole-study context: Most patients had lung adenocarcinoma. By whole-exome sequencing, median non-synonymous tumor mutation burden was under 1.9 mutations per megabase.

This was the immunoSEQ v3 assay. Profiling relied on immunoSEQ multiplex PCR, and the TCRdb table lists in-frame clones only, not all of them. The data contain tens of thousands of clones, roughly 69% of them singletons. As for this clone: Relative to the germline gene, one junction end is altered; a read error may explain this.

Time point indicated: pre-treatment sample, taken before nivolumab and TIL therapy. The source was blood, collected at baseline. The sequence came from a person between 30 and 79 years old with non-small cell lung cancer.

The CDR3 reads CASSVDPRSGQFF. Here the CDR3 DNA reads TGTGCCAGCAGCGTAGACCCCCGGAGCGGACAGTTCTTC. The chain employs TRBV11-2 and TRBJ2-1; TRBD2 might be the D (5 bases). The germline CDR1 and CDR2 sequences are SGHAT and FQNNGV. The length of the CDR3 is 13 residues.